This T cell receptor (beta chain) was retrieved from a study of identical twins. The cDNA had a unique molecular identifier and a template-switch universal primer site. Via MiXCR, TCRdb re-called the 5' RACE reads, giving one row per CDR3 protein. The sample includes some 760,000 distinct CDR3 sequences, roughly 20% of them seen just once. Germline V gene data show CDR1 as MGHRA and CDR2 as YSYEKL. The CDR3 sequence is 17 residues long. V shed 4 bases, J shed 2 bases, and the junction held 13 bases outside the gene matches. The data were also submitted as part of a second study, on T cells expressing NK-cell markers.

The source material was PBMCs. This TCR was recovered from a woman aged 18-35 years in good health. The rearrangement links TRBV4-1 to TRBJ1-1; 7 positions match TRBD1. CDR3 nucleotide sequence: TGCGCCAGCAGCCCACAGACAGACAGGGCGTTTAACACTGAAGCTTTCTTT. This translates into CASSPQTDRAFNTEAFF.